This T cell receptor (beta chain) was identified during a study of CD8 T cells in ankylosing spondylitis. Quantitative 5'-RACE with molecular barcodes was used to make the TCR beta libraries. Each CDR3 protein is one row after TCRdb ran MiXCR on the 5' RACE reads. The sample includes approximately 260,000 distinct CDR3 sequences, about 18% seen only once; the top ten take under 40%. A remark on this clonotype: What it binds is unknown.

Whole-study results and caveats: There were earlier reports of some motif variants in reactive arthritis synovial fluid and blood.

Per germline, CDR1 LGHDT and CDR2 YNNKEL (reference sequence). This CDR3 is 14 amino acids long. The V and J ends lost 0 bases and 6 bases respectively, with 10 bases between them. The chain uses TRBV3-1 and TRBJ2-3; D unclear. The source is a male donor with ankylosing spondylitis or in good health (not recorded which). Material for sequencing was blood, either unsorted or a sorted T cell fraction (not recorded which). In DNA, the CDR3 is TGTGCCAGCAGCCAAGATTTCCCTGCGGATACGCAGTATTTT. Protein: CASSQDFPADTQYF.